This T cell receptor (beta chain) was found in a study of cytomegalovirus exposure and HLA in healthy donors. This clone was seen once. Sequencing used immunoSEQ multiplex PCR; TCRdb keeps in-frame clones, though not all of them. The table shows 90,000 to 100,000 clones, with approximately 93% occurring only once. The CDR3 totals 15 residues. The J segment lost 3 bases and the V segment lost 1 base, leaving 2 bases of the junction unmatched. Looked up from germline, CDR1 is LGHNA and CDR2 is YSLEER. The material sequenced was PBMCs. This TCR came from a woman aged 30 to 39 in good health and CMV-seropositive. The rearrangement joins TRBV4-3 to TRBJ2-5, with 10 bases that match TRBD2. The CDR3 spells CASSQGLAGKETQYF. The CDR3, as DNA: TGCGCCAGCAGCCAAGGACTAGCGGGTAAAGAGACCCAGTACTTC.